Below are 9 T cell receptor beta chains sequenced from a single sample in a study of T cells in women clearing cervical HPV infection. Generated by immunoSEQ multiplex PCR, the TCRdb table keeps only in-frame clones and is missing some. This sample's clone table lists around 41,000 clones. The sample taken for sequencing was blood buffy coat. These receptors were taken from a woman aged 18-70 years with a cervical HPV16 infection that either progressed to CIN3+ or cleared (not recorded which).

Comment on this clone: The read terminates 3 residues ahead of where the CDR3 ends, so the germline J gene completes it. The chain employs TRBV16 and TRBJ2-5, with D unclear. Germline assignment: CDR1 KGHSY and CDR2 FQNENV. The CDR3 totals 14 residues. V was pared by 1 base and J by 3 bases, with 9 bases between. Partial CDR3 DNA: TGTGCCAGCAGCCAATGGGCCACAGAAGAGACC. Protein product: CASSQWATEET. In full, the CDR3 reads CASSQWATEETQYF. The variable domain in full, completed from reference TRBV16 and TRBJ2-5, reads GEEVAQTPKHLVRGEGQKAKLYCAPIKGHSYVFWYQQVLKNEFKFLISFQNENVFDETGMPKERFSAKCLPNSPCSLEIQATKLEDSAVYFCASSQWATEETQYFGPGTRLLVL.

As regards this clone: The CDR3 end is not reached by the read, which stops 3 residues before it; the germline J gene fills it in. The chain combines TRBV19 with TRBJ1-6, with TRBD1 matching 9 bases. Germline CDR1 is LNHDA and CDR2 is SQIVND (reference sequence). The CDR3 contains 15 residues. V shed 6 bases, J shed 6 bases, and the junction held 6 bases outside the gene matches. The covered CDR3 bases are TGTGCCAGTAGCCAAACAGGGGGCCCTAATTCACCC. Protein: CASSQTGGPNSP. The complete CDR3 sequence is CASSQTGGPNSPLHF.

As to this clone: The read falls 3 residues short of the CDR3 end, and the missing part is taken from the germline J gene. This chain links TRBV18 with TRBJ1-4; perhaps TRBD1 as D (5 bases). Germline CDR1 KGHSH, CDR2 LQKENI. There are 15 residues in the CDR3. Trimming shortened V by 4 bases and J by 4 bases, and 13 bases separated the two germline ends. The part of the CDR3 DNA that was read is TGTGCCAGCTCACTTCGGACAAACGATAATGAAAAA. Residues: CASSLRTNDNEK. The entire CDR3 protein reads CASSLRTNDNEKLFF.

Concerning this clone itself: The read terminates 3 residues before the CDR3 end, so the remaining end is supplied by the germline J gene. The gene calls are TRBV28 and TRBJ2-2; TRBD1 is a possible D gene (5 bases). The V end lost 2 bases, the J end lost 0 bases, and 10 bases lay between the germline ends. CDR3 length: 16 residues. CDR1 and CDR2 from the germline V gene are MDHEN and SYDVKM. CDR3 DNA (partial): TGTGCCAGCAGTTTAGGGGCAATCACGAACACCGGGGAG. As protein: CASSLGAITNTGE. The whole CDR3 protein is CASSLGAITNTGELFF.

Turning to this clone: The read ends 3 residues before the CDR3 terminus; that terminus is restored from the germline J gene. The rearrangement joins TRBV6-2 or TRBV6-3 to TRBJ1-1, with D possibly being TRBD1 (5 bases). Between the trimmed V and J ends, which lost 6 bases and 1 base, there was a span of 12 bases. This CDR3 contains 14 residues. Germline CDR1 is MNHEY and CDR2 is SVGEGT. CDR3 amino acids: CASRVWTPNTEAFF. CDR3 DNA (partial): TGTGCCAGCAGAGTCTGGACACCGAACACTGAA.

The sequenced part of the CDR3 DNA is TGCGCCAGCAGCTTGGCGGGGGGGCTGACTGAA. Translation: CASSLAGGLTE. The whole CDR3 reads CASSLAGGLTEAFF. The V gene is TRBV5-1, the J gene TRBJ1-1; tentative D call: TRBD1 (6 bases). The observed sequence ends 3 residues before the CDR3 terminus, with the missing tail filled in from the germline J gene. The V end was cut by 0 bases, the J end by 5 bases, with 11 bases between. From germline, CDR1 is SGHRS and CDR2 YFSETQ. The CDR3 is 14 residues long. Supplemented by reference TRBV5-1 and TRBJ1-1, the full variable domain reads KAGVTQTPRYLIKTRGQQVTLSCSPISGHRSVSWYQQTPGQGLQFLFEYFSETQRNKGNFPGRFSGRQFSNSRSEMNVSTLELGDSALYLCASSLAGGLTEAFFGQGTRLTVV.

The sequenced CDR3 bases are TGCGCCAGCAGTTCGGACAGGGATGGAAACACC. Encoded protein: CASSSDRDGNT. From start to end, the CDR3 is CASSSDRDGNTIYF. This chain connects TRBV5-1 to TRBJ1-3; 8 bases are a match to TRBD1. The CDR3 is cut off 3 residues early in the read; its end comes from the germline J gene. Unmatched junction bases numbered 4, after V lost 5 bases and J lost 3 bases. From germline, CDR1 is SGHRS and CDR2 YFSETQ. The CDR3 consists of 14 residues.

Note on this clone: The missing CDR3 end, 3 residues past where the read stops, is filled in from the germline J gene. This rearrangement joins TRBV10-1 to TRBJ1-1; TRBD1 matches 7 bases. This CDR3 region has 13 residues. Germline V gene data show CDR1 as WNHNN and CDR2 as SYGVQD (reference sequence). V was pared by 5 bases and J by 5 bases, with 5 bases of the junction left unmatched. CDR3 protein: CASSRQGRTEAFF. The sequenced CDR3 bases are TGCGCCAGCAGTCGACAGGGACGGACTGAA.

As to this clone: The DNA ends 3 residues before the CDR3 does, and the rest of the CDR3 is filled in from the germline J gene. The V call is TRBV20-1, the J call TRBJ2-5; 7 bases line up with TRBD1. After removal of 1 base from V and 0 bases from J, the junction contained 8 bases not matched to a gene. The V gene's germline CDR1 is DFQATT and CDR2 SNEGSKA (reference sequence). This CDR3 comprises 16 residues. The CDR3 loop is CSARGLGTEYQETQYF. The part of the CDR3 DNA that was read is TGCAGTGCTAGAGGTCTTGGGACAGAATACCAAGAGACC.